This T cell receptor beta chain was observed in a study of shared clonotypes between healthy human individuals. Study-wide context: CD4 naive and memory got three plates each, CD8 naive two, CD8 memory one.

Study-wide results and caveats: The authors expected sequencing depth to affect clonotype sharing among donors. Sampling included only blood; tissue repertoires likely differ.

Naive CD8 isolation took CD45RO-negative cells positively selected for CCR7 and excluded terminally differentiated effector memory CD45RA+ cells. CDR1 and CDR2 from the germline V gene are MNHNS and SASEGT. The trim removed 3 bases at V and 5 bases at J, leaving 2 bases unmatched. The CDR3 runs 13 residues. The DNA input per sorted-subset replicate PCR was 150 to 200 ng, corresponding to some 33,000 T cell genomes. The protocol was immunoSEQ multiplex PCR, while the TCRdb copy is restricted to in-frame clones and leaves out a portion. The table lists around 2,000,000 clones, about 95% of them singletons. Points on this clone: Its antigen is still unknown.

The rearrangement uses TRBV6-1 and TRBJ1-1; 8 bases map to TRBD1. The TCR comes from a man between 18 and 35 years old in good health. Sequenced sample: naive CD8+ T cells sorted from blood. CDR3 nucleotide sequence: TGTGCCAGCAGTGACAGGGGGCTTACTGAAGCTTTCTTT. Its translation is CASSDRGLTEAFF.